This TCR beta chain was documented in a study of cytomegalovirus exposure and HLA in healthy donors. Findings and limits, study-wide: Rarity held for most TCR sequences, but there were some public TCRs that occurred in many donors. Researchers counted approximately 160 TCR beta chains as cytomegalovirus-associated. Both high specificity and high sensitivity reportedly marked the classifier's diagnosis of cytomegalovirus status.

Only in-frame clones appear in the TCRdb table, and some are missing; sequencing was by immunoSEQ multiplex PCR. Of 260,000 or so clones detected, 90% appear once; the ten largest clones hold 2.5% to 3.5%. Germline CDR1 and CDR2: LNHDA and SQIVND (reference sequence). Trimming at V came to 3 bases and at J to 5 bases, leaving 4 bases not matched to a gene. The CDR3 extends over 15 amino acids. Of note for this clone: The antigen remains undetermined.

The genes are TRBV19 and TRBJ2-1, with 10 bases identical to TRBD2. This clonotype was sampled from a woman younger than 45 in good health and CMV-seronegative. The sequenced material came from PBMCs. The CDR3, as DNA: TGTGCCAGTAGTATGTGGCTAGCGGGAGACAATGAGCAGTTCTTC. This encodes CASSMWLAGDNEQFF.